This T cell receptor (beta chain) was sequenced during a study of T-cell memory formation after mild COVID-19. Findings of the study overall: CD4+ bias marked clones expanding day 15 to 37, unlike balanced contracting clones. Within pre-infection memory, some responding clones were found, suggesting cross-reactive memory joined.

This clonotype was seen a few times. Its antigen is undetermined. Germline assignment: CDR1 SGHRS and CDR2 YFSETQ. Trimming shortened V by 0 bases and J by 7 bases, and 13 bases separated the two germline ends. This CDR3 region has 15 residues. Constant-segment-primed 5'RACE gave TCR alpha and TCR beta cDNA libraries with sample barcodes and UMIs. MiXCR, applied by TCRdb to the 5' RACE reads, yields one record per CDR3 protein. This sample carries over 150,000 distinct CDR3 sequences, under 15% of them seen once, and the ten largest clones take roughly 3.4%. The chain links TRBV5-1 to TRBJ2-2; D may be TRBD2 (6 bases). This clonotype originated in a man aged 18 to 35 who had mild COVID-19 (a few samples of this study predate the infection). Cell type and time point are not known. The sequenced material came from PBMCs or a T cell subset sorted from them (not recorded which). The CDR3 sequence: CASSLAPGRLGELFF. In nucleotides, the CDR3 is TGCGCCAGCAGCTTGGCCCCTGGGAGGCTCGGGGAGCTGTTTTTT.